This T cell receptor (beta chain) comes out of a study of blood T cells in healthy people across ages (dated by TCRdb to about 2015). With regard to the full study: In model experiments, template switching captured about one uniquely barcoded TCR beta cDNA molecule for every two T cells. The donors were split into four age groups: young (average about 15 years), middle-aged (roughly 42), aged (approximately 60) and long-lived (approximately 80). Age-related changes in TCR beta repertoire diversity were measured in the study by deep sequencing normalized with unique cDNA molecular identifiers. To avoid experimental bias, donors of different ages were distributed randomly across sequencing lanes. The study analyzed two additional independent replicas of 1 million unique cDNA reads from the same blood draw for two donors, one aged 18 to 30 and one aged 80 or older. Overall results and qualifications from the work: Observed TCR beta diversity per million T cells fell roughly linearly with age, and a significant reduction was already apparent by age approximately 41. Estimates of total diversity from one million sequenced T cells were regarded as lower bounds and underestimates. Bulk unsorted PBMC profiling prevented conclusive comparison of naive and antigen-experienced compartments. Compared with the aged group, the long-lived group had more naive CD4+ T cells, fewer expanded clones and increased TCR diversity, suggesting age selection. Donor CMV infection status was unknown, potentially confounding age-related changes in expanded clonotypes. Observed TCR beta diversity correlated strongly with the percentage of naive T cells measured by flow cytometry.

Donors were 40 or so systemically healthy Caucasian individuals from Russia aged roughly 6 to 90 years. Ten milliliters of peripheral blood were drawn from each donor into EDTA-treated Vacutainer tubes. Ficoll-Paque density-gradient centrifugation was used to isolate PBMCs, with at least 6.5 million per sample. Trizol reagent was used to extract total RNA from the PBMCs, yielding at least 5.5 micrograms per sample. For every donor, an aliquot of PBMCs went through flow cytometry to measure the percentages of naive CD45RAhigh/CD27high T cells. Receptor amplification or capture employed 5' RACE. These reads were obtained on an Illumina HiSeq 2500. A second PCR of roughly 6 to 12 cycles was run with a J-beta primer mix and a sample-barcoded 5' primer. A unique molecular identifier was introduced onto each TCR beta cDNA molecule by a template-switch 5' adaptor carrying 12 random nucleotides. At least 3 million CDR3-containing paired-end reads were obtained from each sample. First-strand cDNA synthesis was performed from all RNA using the Mint cDNA synthesis kit, with priming by a TRBC-specific oligonucleotide. After uracil-DNA glycosylase treatment, a first 18-cycle PCR used universal primers M1SS and BC2_uni_R on all cDNA. Under the source paper's analysis protocol: For normalization, 1 million high-quality reads, each with a distinct molecular identifier, were randomly selected from each sample. Instead of being binned into consensus sequences, reads that shared molecular identifiers were thrown out. MiTCR, run with a Q25 quality threshold and the strictest error-elimination algorithm, handled CDR3 identification, clonotype clustering and error correction. A nonparametric unseen species model with Euler transformation was used to estimate lower-bound total TCR beta diversity. Starting from the raw public reads, TCRdb applied fastp trimming at Q25, assembled clones with MiXCR and retained in-frame beta chains. Every distinct CDR3 protein forms one entry, paired with its most common genes and DNA. TCRdb, not the original authors, processed these V and J calls. The sample data list under 850,000 distinct CDR3 sequences, and 35% to 40% of these were observed just once. 13% of the sample belongs to the ten largest clones.

This clonotype was observed a handful of times. No antigen is known for it. Nothing much larger sits one base from this clone, and base qualities are not available. The trim is 6 bases for V and 0 bases for J, with a gap of 12 bases between the germline ends. CDR1 and CDR2, per the germline V gene (reference sequence), are DFQATT and SNEGSKA. Including the terminal cysteine and phenylalanine, the CDR3 comprises 14 residues. Left in the record is the CDR3 DNA by itself, 42 bases read in frame from the first base. The material sequenced was blood. The TCR comes from a man aged 18 to 29 in good health. The rearrangement joined TRBV20-1 to TRBJ2-4; the D gene assignment is perhaps TRBD1 or TRBD2, with each matching 5 bases. CDR3 protein: CSATGPLAKNIQYF. At the DNA level, the sequence is TGCAGTGCCACGGGACCTCTAGCCAAAAACATTCAGTACTTC.